This TCR beta chain was sequenced during a study of CXCR3-negative and CXCR3-positive naive CD8 T cells. Findings and limits, study-wide: CXCR3-negative and CXCR3-positive naive cells shared comparable TRBV-TRBJ usage, but memory cells did not. Comparably high diversity marked both naive subsets, whereas memory CD8+ cells had much lower diversity.

CDR3 length: 15 amino acids. Germline loops: CDR1 SGHAT, CDR2 FQNNGV. Concerning this clonotype itself: What it binds is unknown.

The libraries of TRB cDNA were prepared using 5' RACE with UMI labels. TCRdb re-analyzed the 5' RACE reads; it lists each CDR3 protein once, without DNA. The ten most abundant clones cover around 1.5% of a sample with 70,000 to 95,000 distinct CDR3 sequences. A few hundred thousand cells per CD8+ T cell subset were flow-sorted in triplicate. By phenotype, naive CD8+ T cells were CD45RO-CCR7+CD27+CD95-. The sequencing input was naive CXCR3- CD8+ T cells from blood. This sample's subset: CD45RO-CCR7+CD27+CD95- naive CD8+ T cells lacking CXCR3 (TNR3-). This rearrangement joins TRBV11-2 to TRBJ2-4; with no DNA, the TCRdb D assignment of TRBD1 cannot be verified. The source of this sequence is a human donor in good health. Some clones in this sample may be carry-over from other donors' samples. CDR3 amino acids: CASSLAGQGLDIQYF. Full variable domain (missing parts from reference TRBV11-2 and TRBJ2-4): EAGVAQSPRYKIIEKRQSVAFWCNPISGHATLYWYQQILGQGPKLLIQFQNNGVVDDSQLPKDRFSAERLKGVDSTLKIQPAKLEDSAVYLCASSLAGQGLDIQYFGAGTRLSVL.